These T cell receptor beta chains were read from a single sample in a study of shared clonotypes between healthy human individuals. This table comes from immunoSEQ multiplex PCR, and its TCRdb copy is limited to in-frame clones, with some not included. The data contain approximately 2,300,000 clones, around 92% of them singletons. The sample was naive CD4+ T cells from PBMCs. The receptors derive from a man between 18 and 35 years old in good health. Some clones in this sample may be carry-over from other donors' samples. Both conserved end residues are part of each CDR3. Fields, in order: V gene, clone size, D gene, J gene, CDR3 DNA, CDR3 protein. D genes are given only for firm matches. Some rows have no size entry. The others give once, few or many, or a class for an expanded clone.

TRBV6-1	.	.	TRBJ2-7	TGTGCCAGCACCCAACCTACCTCTACCTACGAGCAGTACTTC	CASTQPTSTYEQYF
TRBV28	.	.	TRBJ1-1	TGTGCCAGCAGTTTATGGGGGCTCGGGAACACTGAAGCTTTCTTT	CASSLWGLGNTEAFF
TRBV7-8	.	.	TRBJ2-5	TGTGCCAGCAGCTTACGGTCCAGTCGGGGAGAGACCCAGTACTTC	CASSLRSSRGETQYF
TRBV6-1	.	.	TRBJ1-6	TGTGCCAGCAGGACACAGGAGTATAATTCACCCCTCCACTTT	CASRTQEYNSPLHF
TRBV11-2	.	.	TRBJ2-3	TGTGCCAGCAGCTTAGCAGGGACAGATACGCAGTATTTT	CASSLAGTDTQYF
TRBV28	once	.	TRBJ2-4	TGTGCCAGCAGTTTAGGGGTGTGGGCTTGGATAGGGGCCGAATCGAAAAACATTCAGTACTTC	CASSLGVWAWIGAESKNIQYF
TRBV10-3	.	TRBD1	TRBJ1-1	TGTGCCATCAGTGAGGACAGGGCGGGAGTGACTGAAGCTTTCTTT	CAISEDRAGVTEAFF
TRBV7-9	once	TRBD1	TRBJ1-1	TGTGCCAGCAGCACCGAACAGGGGGCGAACACTGAAGCTTTCTTT	CASSTEQGANTEAFF
TRBV28	.	.	TRBJ1-2	TGTGCCAGCAGTGGGAGGAGCGGCTACACCTTC	CASSGRSGYTF
TRBV27	.	.	TRBJ2-2	TGTGCCAGCAGTTTATCTCCCAGGTTAGCCACCGGGGAGCTGTTTTTT	CASSLSPRLATGELFF
TRBV18	few	TRBD1	TRBJ1-4	TGTGCCAGCTCACCTGACAGGGGGCTTGATGAAAAACTGTTTTTT	CASSPDRGLDEKLFF
TRBV28	.	TRBD1	TRBJ1-4	TGTGCCAGCAGTCTAACAGGGGCAACTAATGAAAAACTGTTTTTT	CASSLTGATNEKLFF
TRBV28	.	TRBD2	TRBJ2-5	TGTGCCAGCAGGACTCATAGCGGGGAGACCCAGTACTTC	CASRTHSGETQYF
TRBV30	.	.	TRBJ1-1	TGTGCCTGGACTTGGGGGCTTGGCGACACTGAAGCTTTCTTT	CAWTWGLGDTEAFF
TRBV4-2	.	.	TRBJ2-5	TGTGCCAGCAGCCAGGCCGGACGGAGCCGGTTTGAGACCCAGTACTTC	CASSQAGRSRFETQYF
TRBV11-2	once	.	TRBJ2-3	TGTGCCAGCAGGGGACGGACGTCCACAGATACGCAGTATTTT	CASRGRTSTDTQYF
TRBV30	few	.	TRBJ1-4	TGTGCCTGGAATGGACAGACGAAAAATGAAAAACTGTTTTTT	CAWNGQTKNEKLFF
TRBV5-4	.	.	TRBJ2-3	TGTGCCAGCAGCACCAGGAGACTCACAGATACGCAGTATTTT	CASSTRRLTDTQYF
TRBV19	once	TRBD1	TRBJ2-5	TGTGCCAGTAGTAAAGACAGGGGGGAAGAGACCCAGTACTTC	CASSKDRGEETQYF
TRBV25-1	.	.	TRBJ2-7	TGTGCCAGCAGTGATGGTCCCTCCTACGAGCAGTACTTC	CASSDGPSYEQYF
TRBV7-3	.	.	TRBJ2-3	TGTGCCAGCAGCTTGGGGGTGGCAGATACGCAGTATTTT	CASSLGVADTQYF
TRBV7-8	.	.	TRBJ1-5	TGTGCCAGCAGCTTAGGGCAGGGCATCAATCAGCCCCAGCATTTT	CASSLGQGINQPQHF
TRBV28	.	TRBD1	TRBJ1-1	TGTGCCAGCAGTGTGGACAGGGGGCTTTGGAACACTGAAGCTTTCTTT	CASSVDRGLWNTEAFF
TRBV27	.	TRBD1	TRBJ1-4	TGTGCCAGCAGTCCAAGAGACAGGGCTCAACTGTTTTTT	CASSPRDRAQLFF
TRBV7-9	.	TRBD1	TRBJ2-3	TGTGCCAGCAGCCGATCCACCGGGACAGGGAGTACAGATACGCAGTATTTT	CASSRSTGTGSTDTQYF
TRBV4-1	.	.	TRBJ2-1	TGCGCCAGCAGCCCGAGCCCCGACTCCTACAATGAGCAGTTCTTC	CASSPSPDSYNEQFF
TRBV10-1	.	.	TRBJ2-2	TGCGCCAGCAGTGAGATCAGCACGAACACCGGGGAGCTGTTTTTT	CASSEISTNTGELFF
TRBV28	.	.	TRBJ1-1	TGTGCCAGCAGTTTAATCGGGGTGGTCCCGAACACTGAAGCTTTCTTT	CASSLIGVVPNTEAFF
TRBV5-4	.	TRBD1	TRBJ1-2	TGTGCCAGCAGCCAGGGGGCCGGTGGCCCCTATGGCTACACCTTC	CASSQGAGGPYGYTF
TRBV19	.	.	TRBJ2-1	TGTGCCAGTAGTGCCCGAGGGGGAGGCAGAAATGAGCAGTTCTTC	CASSARGGGRNEQFF
TRBV6-1	.	TRBD1	TRBJ2-7	TGTGCCAGCGGGCAGGGGGTTTCCTACGAGCAGTACTTC	CASGQGVSYEQYF
TRBV5-1	.	TRBD1	TRBJ2-7	TGCGCCAGCAGCTTGGTCAGGACAGGGGCCGGGGAGCAGTACTTC	CASSLVRTGAGEQYF
TRBV4-2	.	.	TRBJ1-2	TGTGCCAGCAGCCAAGAGTGGGGCGCCTATGGCTACACCTTC	CASSQEWGAYGYTF
TRBV5-6	.	TRBD1	TRBJ2-5	TGTGCCAGCATCCTACAGGGGGAAGGGACCCAGTACTTC	CASILQGEGTQYF
TRBV7-3	.	.	TRBJ1-1	TGTGCCAGCAGCCCCTCGGGTGCGAACACTGAAGCTTTCTTT	CASSPSGANTEAFF
TRBV19	few	.	TRBJ1-5	TGTGCCAGTAGTATCATTCAGGGTGTTTGGCATCAGCCCCAGCATTTT	CASSIIQGVWHQPQHF
TRBV9	.	.	TRBJ1-2	TGTGCCAGCAGCGTAGATAAGGGGAGGGGCTACACCTTC	CASSVDKGRGYTF
TRBV7-9	.	.	TRBJ1-5	TGTGCCAGCAGCTTACAGACGTCACAGCCCCAGCATTTT	CASSLQTSQPQHF
TRBV5-1	.	.	TRBJ2-2	TGCGCCAGCAGCCCCGAACAGGTGAACACCGGGGAGCTGTTTTTT	CASSPEQVNTGELFF
TRBV20-1	.	.	TRBJ2-7	TGCAGTGCTAGAGGGGCGGCCGAGCAGTACTTC	CSARGAAEQYF
TRBV28	.	.	TRBJ1-5	TGTGCCAGCAGTTTGCAGCCCCAGCATTTT	CASSLQPQHF
TRBV7-9	once	.	TRBJ2-5	TGTGCCAGCAGCTTCATGGGTTCGAGGGGAGAGACCCAGTACTTC	CASSFMGSRGETQYF
TRBV7-8	.	.	TRBJ2-7	TGTGCCAGCAGCTTAGCAGGGCAGAGACTACGCGAGCAGTACTTC	CASSLAGQRLREQYF
TRBV6-1	.	.	TRBJ1-2	TGTGCCAGCAGCGCGACAGACTGGAGCTTCGCCACCTTC	CASSATDWSFATF
TRBV5-1	.	TRBD2	TRBJ2-3	TGCGCCAGCAGCCCGGGACTAGCGGGAGGTACGCAGTATTTT	CASSPGLAGGTQYF
TRBV19	.	.	TRBJ2-5	TGTGCCAGTAGTATAGATCGCACAGCACAAGAGACCCAGTACTTC	CASSIDRTAQETQYF
TRBV9	.	.	TRBJ2-7	TGTGCCAGCAGCCCCCTTGGGACCTCCTACGAGCAGTACTTC	CASSPLGTSYEQYF
TRBV5-1	.	.	TRBJ2-3	TGCGCCAGCAGCTTGGACCCCGGAGGGGGCGGCACAGATACGCAGTATTTT	CASSLDPGGGGTDTQYF
TRBV5-4	.	.	TRBJ2-5	TGTGCCAGCAGCAGGGGACTTGGTGAGACCCAGTACTTC	CASSRGLGETQYF
TRBV29-1	.	TRBD2	TRBJ2-1	TGCAGCGTCGCTCGTGGCGGGAGCTACAATGAGCAGTTCTTC	CSVARGGSYNEQFF
TRBV5-1	.	.	TRBJ2-4	TGCGCCAGCAGTCCACCGGTTTCGGGCAAAAACATTCAGTACTTC	CASSPPVSGKNIQYF